This T cell receptor beta chain stems from a study of OX40 agonist ivuxolimab in advanced cancers. Background for the entire study: Ivuxolimab, which targeted the costimulatory receptor OX40 (CD134), was an agonistic, fully human IgG2 monoclonal antibody. Peripheral TCRbeta sequencing was intended to test whether TCR sequence diversity was altered and clonal T-cell expansion was caused by ivuxolimab. The dose-escalation cohort was roughly 83% male with a mean age of about 60 years, ranging from 23 to 79. The monotherapy dose-escalation portion (N ≈ 50 patients) of the phase I ivuxolimab trial is reported in the paper. Intravenous ivuxolimab was administered to patients every 2 weeks at six dose levels: 0.01, 0.1, 0.3, 1.5, 3 and 10 mg/kg. Among the 50 to 55 dose-escalation patients, some 20 had hepatocellular carcinoma, approximately 15 melanoma, 9 renal cell carcinoma and 9 head and neck cancer. Partial responses were achieved by three dose-escalation patients, of whom one had hepatocellular carcinoma and two had cutaneous melanoma. Patients were allowed to have had prior anti-PD-1, anti-PD-L1 or anti-CTLA-4 therapy, and approximately 41% of the dose-escalation patients had previously received checkpoint inhibitors. The paper's findings and limits, for the study overall: Low levels of normalized T-cell clonal expansion were also seen in some nonresponding patients. In partial responders in the 0.1-3.0 mg/kg groups, normalized peripheral clonal expansion was found to be among the lowest, especially among CD8+ T cells. After ivuxolimab, more expanded clones were found on average in CD8+ T cells than in CD4+ T cells. The antigen specificity of the peripheral T cells that underwent clonal expansion was not determined. At doses of 0.1 to 3.0 mg/kg, clonal expansion of both CD4+ and CD8+ T cells in blood was seen between baseline and week 6.

Note on this clone: Its antigen target is currently unknown. No base-level quality is on record; no much larger clone is a single base apart.

Patients with autoimmune disease history or receiving systemic immunosuppression were excluded from the trial. Peripheral blood for TCR sequencing was drawn from every dose cohort at baseline, at cycle 4 day 1 and at cycle 7 day 1. Samples were obtained from an open-label, multicenter, first-in-human phase I dose-escalation trial of ivuxolimab. Adults with locally advanced or metastatic melanoma, renal cell carcinoma, hepatocellular carcinoma or head and neck squamous cell carcinoma were enrolled in the trial. CD4+ and CD8+ T cells were sorted separately from peripheral blood before TCR sequencing. For sequencing of the TCRbeta CDR3 region, genomic DNA was extracted from the sorted cells. TCRbeta CDR3 regions were sequenced using the immunoSEQ Assay. TCRdb retrieved this table from immuneACCESS and kept in-frame rearrangements only. Not all clones are present; in checked studies, unresolved V genes account for under half, and no reason is known for the remainder. This sample holds around 65,000 clones; 92% were observed only once. 0.5% to 0.75% of the sample goes to the ten largest clones.

The CDR3 contains 17 residues, cysteine and phenylalanine counted. Of the read, only the CDR3 DNA is kept; its 51 bases are in frame from base 1. Here V drops 3 bases and J drops 2 bases, and the junction holds 7 bases not matched to any gene. Based on the germline V gene, the CDR1 and CDR2 sequences are KGHSH and LQKENI. This sample comprised CD4+ or CD8+ T cells sorted from blood, obtained in a trial of the OX40 agonist ivuxolimab. This TCR was recovered from an adult with an advanced solid tumor such as melanoma, head and neck, liver or kidney cancer. This sequence uses TRBV18 and TRBJ2-2; 9 central bases correspond to TRBD1. The DNA reads TGTGCCAGCTCACCTCTTGGGGACAGGGCAAACACCGGGGAGCTGTTTTTT. Translated, it reads CASSPLGDRANTGELFF.